The rows below give T cell receptor beta chains drawn from one sample of a study of shared clonotypes between healthy human individuals. Sequencing was performed with immunoSEQ multiplex PCR; in TCRdb, only in-frame clones are kept and a portion is missing. The sample carries millions of clones, under 95% recorded once. The sample taken for sequencing was naive CD8+ T cells from PBMCs. The receptors stem from a man in his late teens or twenties in good health. Some clones in this sample may be carry-over from other donors' samples. CDR3s include the opening cysteine and the closing phenylalanine or tryptophan. The D gene is left open where the match is weak. Size tells how often a clone was seen (once, few, many) or the class of an expanded clone, and some rows leave it out.

j_gene,v_gene,len,d_gene,abundance,CDR3aa,CDR3nt
TRBJ2-3,TRBV15,16,NA,NA,CATSSPSGESTDTQYF,TGTGCCACCAGCAGCCCCTCGGGGGAATCGACAGATACGCAGTATTTT
TRBJ1-3,TRBV2,14,NA,NA,CASSQAGGGNTIYF,TGTGCCAGCAGTCAGGCGGGGGGAGGAAACACCATATATTTT
TRBJ1-2,TRBV28,13,NA,NA,CASSHYRKAGYTF,TGTGCCAGCAGCCACTACAGGAAAGCTGGCTACACCTTC
TRBJ1-1,TRBV6-5,16,NA,NA,CASSYSTPQESDVAFF,TGTGCCAGCAGTTACTCGACACCTCAGGAGAGTGATGTAGCTTTCTTT
TRBJ2-7,TRBV9,14,TRBD1,NA,CASSGTTGPYEQYF,TGTGCCAGCAGCGGAACGACAGGGCCATACGAGCAGTACTTC
TRBJ2-7,TRBV10-3,13,NA,NA,CAIKNVLDYEQYF,TGTGCCATCAAAAACGTCCTGGACTACGAGCAGTACTTC
TRBJ2-3,TRBV28,14,NA,NA,CASSLGRKTDTQYF,TGTGCCAGCAGTCTCGGGAGAAAAACAGATACGCAGTATTTT
TRBJ2-7,TRBV5-6,14,NA,NA,CASSFQGPGYEQYF,TGTGCCAGCAGCTTTCAGGGGCCGGGCTACGAGCAGTACTTC
TRBJ2-2,TRBV19,15,TRBD1,NA,CASRRDRGRSGELFF,TGTGCCAGTAGAAGGGACAGGGGAAGGTCCGGGGAGCTGTTTTTT
TRBJ2-5,TRBV6-5,13,TRBD1,NA,CAVTTGGQETQYF,TGTGCCGTTACAACAGGGGGCCAAGAGACCCAGTACTTC
TRBJ1-2,TRBV11-2,13,NA,NA,CASSLWDSAGYTF,TGTGCCAGCAGCCTTTGGGACTCGGCGGGCTACACCTTC
TRBJ2-5,TRBV9,18,TRBD2,NA,CASSGRTSGRAHPGTQYF,TGTGCCAGCAGCGGCCGGACTAGCGGGAGGGCCCACCCGGGGACCCAGTACTTC
TRBJ2-1,TRBV27,14,NA,NA,CASSFQGSYNEQFF,TGTGCCAGCAGTTTTCAGGGATCCTACAATGAGCAGTTCTTC
TRBJ2-2,TRBV19,18,NA,NA,CASSTETIDRQNTGELFF,TGTGCCAGTAGTACTGAGACTATCGACAGACAGAACACCGGGGAGCTGTTTTTT
TRBJ2-7,TRBV6-1,15,TRBD2,NA,CASTLGLARHYEQYF,TGTGCCAGCACTCTAGGACTAGCGAGACACTACGAGCAGTACTTC
TRBJ2-1,TRBV5-8,16,NA,once,CASLSPWVANYNEQFF,TGTGCCAGCCTCAGTCCTTGGGTAGCGAATTACAATGAGCAGTTCTTC
TRBJ1-2,TRBV4-3,18,NA,NA,CASSQDAPPVLTPYGYTF,TGCGCCAGCAGCCAAGATGCTCCCCCGGTCCTTACCCCGTATGGCTACACCTTC
TRBJ1-6,TRBV29-1,19,TRBD1,once,CSALKRFLTDRGQNSPLHF,TGCAGCGCTCTAAAGCGATTTTTGACTGACAGGGGGCAAAATTCACCCCTCCACTTT
TRBJ1-1,TRBV6-6,14,TRBD1,once,CASSYTRQGTEAFF,TGTGCCAGCAGTTACACAAGACAGGGCACTGAAGCTTTCTTT
TRBJ2-1,TRBV9,14,TRBD2,NA,CASTPGGSYNEQFF,TGTGCCAGTACTCCGGGAGGATCATACAATGAGCAGTTCTTC
TRBJ1-6,TRBV28,13,NA,NA,CASSLGRNSPLHF,TGTGCCAGCAGTTTAGGCAGAAATTCACCCCTCCACTTT
TRBJ1-2,TRBV9,16,NA,NA,CASSEGNSGATDGYTF,TGTGCCAGCAGCGAGGGGAATTCGGGGGCCACGGACGGCTACACCTTC
TRBJ1-2,TRBV19,14,TRBD1,NA,CASSPTGWIHGYTF,TGTGCCAGTAGTCCGACAGGGTGGATACACGGCTACACCTTC
TRBJ2-7,TRBV7-9,14,NA,NA,CASSLHVTTYEQYF,TGTGCCAGCAGCTTACACGTCACTACATACGAGCAGTACTTC
TRBJ2-3,TRBV4-1,16,NA,once,CASSSPAGWGTDTQYF,TGCGCCAGCAGCTCCCCGGCGGGGTGGGGCACAGATACGCAGTATTTT
TRBJ2-1,TRBV28,15,TRBD2,NA,CASNPGLAPYNEQFF,TGTGCCAGCAACCCGGGACTAGCCCCTTACAATGAGCAGTTCTTC
TRBJ2-7,TRBV2,13,TRBD2,NA,CASLRENGYEQYF,TGTGCCAGTTTGCGGGAGAATGGGTACGAGCAGTACTTC
TRBJ1-4,TRBV5-6,13,NA,NA,CASSSRTTEKLFF,TGTGCCAGCAGCTCCCGGACGACTGAAAAACTGTTTTTT
TRBJ2-1,TRBV11-2,18,TRBD2,NA,CASSSDKRERTPYNEQFF,TGTGCCAGCAGCTCCGATAAGCGGGAGAGGACCCCCTACAATGAGCAGTTCTTC
TRBJ2-3,TRBV29-1,14,NA,NA,CSATDHHGTDTQYF,TGCAGCGCAACCGACCACCACGGTACAGATACGCAGTATTTT
TRBJ1-1,TRBV11-2,16,TRBD1,NA,CASSSNHRGPNTEAFF,TGTGCCAGCAGCTCAAACCACAGGGGGCCGAACACTGAAGCTTTCTTT
TRBJ2-7,TRBV5-1,14,TRBD1,NA,CASSWTGEPYEQYF,TGCGCCAGCAGCTGGACAGGGGAACCCTACGAGCAGTACTTC
TRBJ2-7,TRBV5-1,16,TRBD1,NA,CASRNDLQGRPYEQYF,TGCGCCAGCAGAAATGACCTACAGGGGAGACCCTACGAGCAGTACTTC
TRBJ2-1,TRBV7-6,14,NA,NA,CASSSPVAAGEQFF,TGTGCCAGCAGCTCCCCGGTGGCTGCGGGGGAGCAGTTCTTC
TRBJ2-1,TRBV6-5,12,NA,NA,CASSPGYNEQFF,TGTGCCAGCAGTCCCGGGTACAATGAGCAGTTCTTC
TRBJ2-3,TRBV7-6,17,NA,NA,CASSLERGGAPVGTQYF,TGTGCCAGCAGCTTAGAACGTGGCGGGGCCCCCGTTGGGACGCAGTATTTT
TRBJ2-1,TRBV7-8,12,NA,NA,CASSPIAAEQFF,TGTGCCAGCAGCCCAATAGCAGCTGAGCAGTTCTTC
TRBJ2-3,TRBV13,15,TRBD2,NA,CASSDSGISTDTQYF,TGTGCCAGCAGCGATAGCGGGATCAGCACAGATACGCAGTATTTT
TRBJ1-2,TRBV6-5,12,NA,NA,CASSYGGYGYTF,TGTGCCAGCAGTTATGGGGGCTATGGCTACACCTTC
TRBJ2-1,TRBV5-8,14,TRBD1,NA,CASSPRTGRNEQFF,TGTGCCAGCAGCCCACGGACAGGGAGGAATGAGCAGTTCTTC
TRBJ2-1,TRBV6-5,13,NA,NA,CASSQGNYNEQFF,TGTGCCAGCAGTCAAGGGAACTACAATGAGCAGTTCTTC
TRBJ1-4,TRBV5-1,14,NA,NA,CASSFGKRDEKLFF,TGCGCCAGCAGCTTTGGTAAAAGGGACGAAAAACTGTTTTTT
TRBJ2-7,TRBV27,13,NA,NA,CASSPAETYEQYF,TGTGCCAGCAGCCCAGCGGAAACCTACGAGCAGTACTTC
TRBJ1-2,TRBV7-9,14,NA,NA,CASSLGAGVYGYTF,TGTGCCAGCAGCTTAGGGGCAGGAGTCTATGGCTACACCTTC
TRBJ2-7,TRBV6-1,11,NA,NA,CASSYAYEQYF,TGTGCCAGCAGCTATGCCTACGAGCAGTACTTC
TRBJ2-7,TRBV30,12,NA,NA,CAGQTGYSEQYF,TGTGCCGGACAAACAGGGTACTCCGAGCAGTACTTC
TRBJ2-1,TRBV7-6,14,TRBD2,NA,CASRDAGDYNEQFF,TGTGCCAGCAGGGACGCGGGAGACTACAATGAGCAGTTCTTC
TRBJ2-1,TRBV29-1,12,NA,NA,CSVAYIYNEQFF,TGCAGCGTAGCATATATCTACAATGAGCAGTTCTTC
TRBJ1-1,TRBV10-3,14,TRBD1,NA,CAISKGQGAGEAFF,TGTGCCATCAGTAAGGGACAGGGGGCCGGTGAAGCTTTCTTT
TRBJ2-7,TRBV30,13,NA,NA,CAWGRGASREQYF,TGTGCCTGGGGCAGAGGGGCTAGTCGCGAGCAGTACTTC
TRBJ2-1,TRBV4-3,15,TRBD1,NA,CASSFRDRGYNEQFF,TGCGCCAGCAGCTTCCGGGACAGGGGCTACAATGAGCAGTTCTTC
TRBJ2-7,TRBV28,12,NA,NA,CASSLHRDEQYF,TGTGCCAGCAGCCTCCACAGGGACGAGCAGTACTTC
TRBJ2-1,TRBV7-9,15,TRBD2,NA,CASSSLAGGPSEQFF,TGTGCCAGCAGCTCCCTAGCGGGAGGGCCCTCCGAGCAGTTCTTC
TRBJ2-2,TRBV28,16,TRBD2,NA,CASSPRKVAGDGELFF,TGTGCCAGCAGTCCCAGGAAGGTAGCGGGGGACGGGGAGCTGTTTTTT
TRBJ1-3,TRBV7-9,15,NA,NA,CASSLASAPGNTIYF,TGTGCCAGCAGCTTAGCGTCGGCGCCTGGAAACACCATATATTTT